Shown below are 8 T cell receptor beta chains from a single sample sequenced in a study of T-cell memory formation after mild COVID-19. TCRdb itself ran the 5' RACE reads through MiXCR, one entry per CDR3 protein. The sample yields about 410,000 distinct CDR3 sequences, about a sixth seen once. Sequences were obtained from PBMCs or a T cell subset sorted from them (not recorded which). These receptors were taken from a young man who had mild COVID-19 (a few samples of this study predate the infection). Cell type and time point are not known.

V is TRBV23-1 and J is TRBJ2-1; no clear D. TRBV23-1 is identified as an open reading frame with a role that is uncertain. CDR3 size: 15 residues. Trimming left V 2 bases short and J 12 bases short, with 20 bases between. DNA for the CDR3: TGCGCCAGCAGTCAACCACGTAGACACCGTAGTGGGCAGTTCTTC. Translation gives CASSQPRRHRSGQFF.

This chain uses TRBV4-2 with TRBJ2-2; unclear D gene. CDR1 is LGHNA and CDR2 is YNFKEQ in the germline V gene. The ends were cut back, 0 bases at V and 5 bases at J, with 10 bases in the middle. The CDR3 is made up of 15 amino acids. CDR3 loop: CASSQELAVTGELFF. The DNA for the CDR3 is TGTGCCAGCAGCCAAGAGCTGGCGGTTACCGGGGAGCTGTTTTTT.

V gene TRBV2 combines with J gene TRBJ2-4, with a weak D call TRBD2 (5 bases). The CDR3 has 13 amino acids. Germline V gene sequence: CDR1 SNHLY, CDR2 FYNNEI. Trimming shortened V by 7 bases and J by 2 bases, and 9 bases separated the two germline ends. This chain's CDR3 is CASKEATKNIQYF. CDR3 DNA: TGTGCCAGCAAGGAGGCGACCAAAAACATTCAGTACTTC.

The chain combines TRBV18 with TRBJ1-6; D uncertain. This CDR3 contains 14 residues. Trimming removed 4 bases at V and 7 bases at J, with 11 bases between. CDR1 and CDR2 from the germline V gene are KGHSH and LQKENI. The CDR3 spells CASSHGRGNSPLHF. The CDR3 region has the DNA TGTGCCAGCTCACACGGACGTGGGAATTCACCCCTCCACTTT.

This clonotype was observed a handful of times. This rearrangement joins TRBV29-1 to TRBJ1-1; the D gene is possibly TRBD1 (5 bases). The V end lost 6 bases, the J end lost 4 bases, and 9 bases lay between the germline ends. The CDR3 has 11 residues. From germline, CDR1 is SQVTM and CDR2 ANQGSEA. The CDR3 DNA reads as TGCAGCGTCGGGACCCGCACTGAAGCTTTCTTT. Amino acid sequence: CSVGTRTEAFF.

The gene calls are TRBV5-1 and TRBJ2-7; TRBD1 matches at 11 bases. The CDR3 spans 15 residues. Germline V gene data show CDR1 as SGHRS and CDR2 as YFSETQ. Germline trimming cut 2 bases from V and 5 bases from J; bases unmatched to any gene: 6. The CDR3 bases are TGCGCCAGCAGCTTTCGGGACAGGGGGAATGACGAGCAGTACTTC. It codes for CASSFRDRGNDEQYF.

The J gene is TRBJ2-1, the V gene TRBV19; 7 bases agree with TRBD1. The CDR3 length is 13 residues. The germline CDR1 and CDR2 sequences are LNHDA and SQIVND (reference sequence). The V segment lost 9 bases and the J segment 0 bases; nucleotides outside the gene matches: 2. The DNA for the CDR3 is TGTGCCAGCACAGGGGCCTCCTACAATGAGCAGTTCTTC. Translated: CASTGASYNEQFF.

The V call is TRBV5-1, the J call TRBJ1-1; 7 bases map to TRBD1. Germline trimming cut 3 bases from V and 0 bases from J; bases unmatched to any gene: 5. The germline gives CDR1 SGHRS, CDR2 YFSETQ. CDR3 length equals 15 residues. CDR3 sequence reads: CASSYRQGLNTEAFF. In nucleotides, the CDR3 is TGCGCCAGCAGCTACAGACAGGGACTGAACACTGAAGCTTTCTTT.